This TCR beta chain was sequenced for a study of blood T cell repertoires in COVID-19. The CDR3 spans 17 residues. The germline V gene encodes CDR1 SGHNT and CDR2 YYREEE (reference sequence). Trimming cost V 4 bases and J 1 base; bases outside gene matches: 10. Repertoires were generated with immunoSEQ multiplex PCR, while TCRdb's copy carries only in-frame clones and drops some. The sample contains around 140,000 clones, approximately 82% of which appear only once. V usage is TRBV5-4 and J usage is TRBJ1-1; 10 bases are shared with TRBD1. The specimen sequenced was peripheral blood. This receptor was taken from a human donor in a cohort sampled during active COVID-19. The CDR3 region is CASSPGQGVTGNTEAFF. For the CDR3, the DNA is TGTGCCAGCAGCCCAGGACAGGGGGTCACAGGGAACACTGAAGCTTTCTTT.